Listed below are T cell receptor beta chains from one sample, sequenced in a study of beta chain features in type 1 diabetes. Sequencing used immunoSEQ multiplex PCR; TCRdb keeps in-frame clones, though not all of them. The sample lists roughly 700,000 clones, over 10% occurring once. The material sequenced was naive CD4+ T cells from blood. The receptors come from a man between 18 and 35 years old with type 1 diabetes. Both conserved end residues are part of each CDR3. A D gene is named only where the DNA matches it firmly. The size field is filled for only some rows; it gives once, few, many or a size class.

j_call: TRBJ2-3; d_call: -; v_call: TRBV28; clone_size: -; cdr3_nt: TGTGCCAGCTCCGTACCCAGCACAGATACGCAGTATTTT; cdr3_aa: CASSVPSTDTQYF
j_call: TRBJ2-5; d_call: TRBD2; v_call: TRBV9; clone_size: -; cdr3_nt: TGTGCCAGCAGCCTTAGTGGGACTAGCGAAGAGACCCAGTACTTC; cdr3_aa: CASSLSGTSEETQYF
j_call: TRBJ2-2; d_call: -; v_call: TRBV6-1; clone_size: -; cdr3_nt: TGTGCCAGTACAGGGTCGCCGGCCGGGGAGCTGTTTTTT; cdr3_aa: CASTGSPAGELFF
j_call: TRBJ2-4; d_call: TRBD1; v_call: TRBV27; clone_size: -; cdr3_nt: TGTGCCAGCAGTCTACAGGGGGCAAACATTCAGTACTTC; cdr3_aa: CASSLQGANIQYF
j_call: TRBJ2-5; d_call: -; v_call: TRBV28; clone_size: -; cdr3_nt: TGTGCCAGCACCCCGTGGGGGGTCCAAGAGACCCAGTACTTC; cdr3_aa: CASTPWGVQETQYF
j_call: TRBJ1-5; d_call: -; v_call: TRBV7-6; clone_size: few; cdr3_nt: TGTGCCAGCAGCTTAGGACAAGCTGGCAATCAGCCCCAGCATTTT; cdr3_aa: CASSLGQAGNQPQHF
j_call: TRBJ2-6; d_call: -; v_call: TRBV28; clone_size: -; cdr3_nt: TGTGCCAGCAGCCCGATCTGGGGACCCTCTGGGGCCAACGTCCTGACTTTC; cdr3_aa: CASSPIWGPSGANVLTF
j_call: TRBJ2-1; d_call: -; v_call: TRBV5-6; clone_size: -; cdr3_nt: TGTGCCAGCAGCTTTATTGGGTCTGACCTCTCCTACAATGAGCAGTTCTTC; cdr3_aa: CASSFIGSDLSYNEQFF
j_call: TRBJ2-5; d_call: -; v_call: TRBV25-1; clone_size: -; cdr3_nt: TGTGCCAGCAGTGAATCTCCTGTGGAAACCCAGTACTTC; cdr3_aa: CASSESPVETQYF
j_call: TRBJ2-1; d_call: TRBD1; v_call: TRBV9; clone_size: few; cdr3_nt: TGTGCCAGCAGCGTAGGGACAGGGGGCCTCATTATTTACAATGAGCAGTTCTTC; cdr3_aa: CASSVGTGGLIIYNEQFF
j_call: TRBJ2-1; d_call: TRBD1; v_call: TRBV2; clone_size: few; cdr3_nt: TGTGCCAGCAGTCCCTGGGACAGCACCTACAATGAGCAGTTCTTC; cdr3_aa: CASSPWDSTYNEQFF
j_call: TRBJ1-2; d_call: -; v_call: TRBV30; clone_size: -; cdr3_nt: TGTGCCTGGAAGGGGACCTCCTATGGCTACACCTTC; cdr3_aa: CAWKGTSYGYTF
j_call: TRBJ1-5; d_call: -; v_call: TRBV30; clone_size: few; cdr3_nt: TGTGCCTGGAGTGTACCGGGCTTAGGAGATCAGCCCCAGCATTTT; cdr3_aa: CAWSVPGLGDQPQHF
j_call: TRBJ2-5; d_call: TRBD2; v_call: TRBV5-1; clone_size: few; cdr3_nt: TGCGCCAGCAGCTTGGCAGGGACTAGTCAAGAGACCCAGTACTTC; cdr3_aa: CASSLAGTSQETQYF
j_call: TRBJ2-5; d_call: -; v_call: TRBV11-1; clone_size: few; cdr3_nt: TGTGCCAGCAGCCTTAGGGGTGGGGAGACCCAGTACTTC; cdr3_aa: CASSLRGGETQYF
j_call: TRBJ1-2; d_call: -; v_call: TRBV2; clone_size: -; cdr3_nt: TGTGCCAGCAGTGTAACAGGGTGGGATGGCTACACCTTC; cdr3_aa: CASSVTGWDGYTF
j_call: TRBJ1-2; d_call: TRBD1; v_call: TRBV28; clone_size: few; cdr3_nt: TGTGCCAGCAGTACCCACGGACAGGGGGCGCGGGGCTACACCTTC; cdr3_aa: CASSTHGQGARGYTF
j_call: TRBJ1-6; d_call: -; v_call: TRBV6-4; clone_size: few; cdr3_nt: TGTGCCAGCAACAGAGACCCTTCAGGGAAATCCTATAATTCACCCCTCCACTTT; cdr3_aa: CASNRDPSGKSYNSPLHF
j_call: TRBJ1-5; d_call: -; v_call: TRBV11-1; clone_size: -; cdr3_nt: TGTGCCAGCAGCCGGGACTTCAATCAGCCCCAGCATTTT; cdr3_aa: CASSRDFNQPQHF
j_call: TRBJ2-7; d_call: TRBD2; v_call: TRBV10-3; clone_size: -; cdr3_nt: TGTGCCATCAGTGGTTCTAGCGGGGATGAGCAGTACTTC; cdr3_aa: CAISGSSGDEQYF
j_call: TRBJ2-3; d_call: -; v_call: TRBV11-2; clone_size: few; cdr3_nt: TGTGCCAGCAGCCGTAGCCTTAGCACAGATACGCAGTATTTT; cdr3_aa: CASSRSLSTDTQYF
j_call: TRBJ2-5; d_call: -; v_call: TRBV5-1; clone_size: -; cdr3_nt: TGCGCCAGCAGCTTTGGTGTTGGTTTTGAGACCCAGTACTTC; cdr3_aa: CASSFGVGFETQYF
j_call: TRBJ2-1; d_call: -; v_call: TRBV23-1; clone_size: -; cdr3_nt: TGCGCCAGCAGTCCCGAAGGCCCAGAGCAGTTCTTC; cdr3_aa: CASSPEGPEQFF
j_call: TRBJ2-7; d_call: TRBD1; v_call: TRBV13; clone_size: -; cdr3_nt: TGTGCCAGCAGCTTAGGAGGGACAGGGTTGCCCTACGAGCAGTACTTC; cdr3_aa: CASSLGGTGLPYEQYF
j_call: TRBJ1-5; d_call: -; v_call: TRBV4-2; clone_size: few; cdr3_nt: TGTGCCAGCAGCCCAACTAATACCGGGACGCACGCAGATCATAGCAATCAGCCCCAGCATTTT; cdr3_aa: CASSPTNTGTHADHSNQPQHF
j_call: TRBJ1-1; d_call: -; v_call: TRBV25-1; clone_size: few; cdr3_nt: TGTGCCAGCAGGGGCGACCCGAACACTGAAGCTTTCTTT; cdr3_aa: CASRGDPNTEAFF
j_call: TRBJ2-7; d_call: -; v_call: TRBV28; clone_size: -; cdr3_nt: TGTGCCAGCACGGTTGGCAGGGTAAACGAGCAGTACTTC; cdr3_aa: CASTVGRVNEQYF
j_call: TRBJ2-5; d_call: -; v_call: TRBV7-2; clone_size: -; cdr3_nt: TGTGCCAGCAGCTTAAACCAAGAGACCCAGTACTTC; cdr3_aa: CASSLNQETQYF
j_call: TRBJ2-7; d_call: TRBD1; v_call: TRBV27; clone_size: -; cdr3_nt: TGTGCCAGCAGTTCGGGGACAGGGGGCGTTTGGCAGTACTTC; cdr3_aa: CASSSGTGGVWQYF
j_call: TRBJ1-1; d_call: -; v_call: TRBV9; clone_size: -; cdr3_nt: TGTGCCAGCAGCGTAGCAGGAGGGGGTGGGACTGAAGCTTTCTTT; cdr3_aa: CASSVAGGGGTEAFF
j_call: TRBJ2-2; d_call: -; v_call: TRBV2; clone_size: -; cdr3_nt: TGTGCCAGCAGCCGGGGGGAGCTGTTTTTT; cdr3_aa: CASSRGELFF
j_call: TRBJ2-1; d_call: -; v_call: TRBV5-1; clone_size: few; cdr3_nt: TGCGCCAGCAGCTTGGGCGGAACCAACAATGAGCAGTTCTTC; cdr3_aa: CASSLGGTNNEQFF
j_call: TRBJ2-7; d_call: -; v_call: TRBV5-1; clone_size: few; cdr3_nt: TGCGCCAGCAGTGAGCACTACGAGCAGTACTTC; cdr3_aa: CASSEHYEQYF
j_call: TRBJ2-2; d_call: -; v_call: TRBV7-2; clone_size: -; cdr3_nt: TGTGCCAGCAGCTTAGCCCCCACCGGGGAGCTGTTTTTT; cdr3_aa: CASSLAPTGELFF
j_call: TRBJ2-7; d_call: TRBD1; v_call: TRBV9; clone_size: -; cdr3_nt: TGTGCCAGCAGCGTCATGGGGACAGGTTCTTACGAGCAGTACTTC; cdr3_aa: CASSVMGTGSYEQYF
j_call: TRBJ1-6; d_call: -; v_call: TRBV18; clone_size: -; cdr3_nt: TGTGCCAGCTCACCAGGGGGAGAAAATTCACCCCTCCACTTT; cdr3_aa: CASSPGGENSPLHF
j_call: TRBJ2-2; d_call: -; v_call: TRBV9; clone_size: few; cdr3_nt: TGTGCCAGCAGTTTATCAGGTGTGGACACCGGGGAGCTGTTTTTT; cdr3_aa: CASSLSGVDTGELFF
j_call: TRBJ1-2; d_call: -; v_call: TRBV7-9; clone_size: few; cdr3_nt: TGTGCCAGCAGCTTACTAGAGAACTATGGCTACACCTTC; cdr3_aa: CASSLLENYGYTF
j_call: TRBJ1-1; d_call: TRBD1; v_call: TRBV9; clone_size: few; cdr3_nt: TGTGCCAGCAGCGTGGGGACAGGGGCTGAAGCTTTCTTT; cdr3_aa: CASSVGTGAEAFF
j_call: TRBJ1-2; d_call: TRBD1; v_call: TRBV5-6; clone_size: few; cdr3_nt: TGTGCCAGCAGCGCCGGACAGGGAGGGTATGGCTACACCTTC; cdr3_aa: CASSAGQGGYGYTF
j_call: TRBJ1-6; d_call: -; v_call: TRBV7-9; clone_size: few; cdr3_nt: TGTGCCAGCAGCTCCCGACAGAGCTCCTATAATTCACCCCTCCACTTT; cdr3_aa: CASSSRQSSYNSPLHF
j_call: TRBJ1-2; d_call: -; v_call: TRBV9; clone_size: -; cdr3_nt: TGTGCCAGCAGCCCGGGGGGGATCTCAGACTATGGCTACACCTTC; cdr3_aa: CASSPGGISDYGYTF
j_call: TRBJ1-2; d_call: -; v_call: TRBV19; clone_size: -; cdr3_nt: TGTGCCAGTAGCCCCGGACATTTGGGCTATGGCTACACCTTC; cdr3_aa: CASSPGHLGYGYTF
j_call: TRBJ1-1; d_call: -; v_call: TRBV28; clone_size: few; cdr3_nt: TGTGCCAGCAGTTTAACCGGGTACCACACTGAAGCTTTCTTT; cdr3_aa: CASSLTGYHTEAFF
j_call: TRBJ2-5; d_call: TRBD2; v_call: TRBV18; clone_size: few; cdr3_nt: TGTGCCAGCTCACCACCTGGGCTAGCGGGGGACCAAGAGACCCAGTACTTC; cdr3_aa: CASSPPGLAGDQETQYF
j_call: TRBJ2-6; d_call: TRBD1; v_call: TRBV6-1; clone_size: few; cdr3_nt: TGTGCCAGCACTCCACAGGGGGCTGGGGCCAACGTCCTGACTTTC; cdr3_aa: CASTPQGAGANVLTF
j_call: TRBJ1-5; d_call: TRBD1; v_call: TRBV29-1; clone_size: -; cdr3_nt: TGCAGCGTCCGGGACAGTGACTATAGCAATCAGCCCCAGCATTTT; cdr3_aa: CSVRDSDYSNQPQHF
j_call: TRBJ1-3; d_call: -; v_call: TRBV6-6; clone_size: -; cdr3_nt: TGTGCCAGCAGTATGACAGGCCCTGGAAACACCATATATTTT; cdr3_aa: CASSMTGPGNTIYF
j_call: TRBJ1-5; d_call: -; v_call: TRBV19; clone_size: -; cdr3_nt: TGTGCCAGTAGTATCGGTGTGGGGGGCTTCAATCAGCCCCAGCATTTT; cdr3_aa: CASSIGVGGFNQPQHF
j_call: TRBJ1-1; d_call: TRBD1; v_call: TRBV6-4; clone_size: -; cdr3_nt: TGTGCCAGCAGGCCTGACAGGGGATCGGCTGAAGCTTTCTTT; cdr3_aa: CASRPDRGSAEAFF
j_call: TRBJ1-1; d_call: TRBD1; v_call: TRBV19; clone_size: -; cdr3_nt: TGTGCCAGTAGGAGGACAGGGGCCACTGAAGCTTTCTTT; cdr3_aa: CASRRTGATEAFF
j_call: TRBJ1-2; d_call: -; v_call: TRBV6-6; clone_size: few; cdr3_nt: TGTGCCAGCAGGCCCTCCCCACAGTCTTATGGCTACACCTTC; cdr3_aa: CASRPSPQSYGYTF
j_call: TRBJ2-4; d_call: -; v_call: TRBV2; clone_size: -; cdr3_nt: TGTGCCAGCAGCCAACAGGGGAGCGGGGCCAAAAACATTCAGTACTTC; cdr3_aa: CASSQQGSGAKNIQYF
j_call: TRBJ1-3; d_call: TRBD1; v_call: TRBV5-1; clone_size: few; cdr3_nt: TGCGCCAGCAGCTCAGGGACAGGGACCATCTCTGGAAACACCATATATTTT; cdr3_aa: CASSSGTGTISGNTIYF
j_call: TRBJ1-4; d_call: -; v_call: TRBV7-6; clone_size: -; cdr3_nt: TGTGCCAGCAGCTTATGGAATGAAAAACTGTTTTTT; cdr3_aa: CASSLWNEKLFF
j_call: TRBJ2-1; d_call: -; v_call: TRBV18; clone_size: few; cdr3_nt: TGTGCCAGCTCCCCAAGGCAGGGGATCAATGAGCAGTTCTTC; cdr3_aa: CASSPRQGINEQFF
j_call: TRBJ1-1; d_call: -; v_call: TRBV19; clone_size: -; cdr3_nt: TGTGCCAGTGGGGGACGTACGAACACTGAAGCTTTCTTT; cdr3_aa: CASGGRTNTEAFF
j_call: TRBJ2-7; d_call: -; v_call: TRBV5-6; clone_size: -; cdr3_nt: TGTGCCAGCAGTCCCGGACTGCCCTCCTACGAGCAGTACTTC; cdr3_aa: CASSPGLPSYEQYF
j_call: TRBJ2-7; d_call: -; v_call: TRBV4-2; clone_size: few; cdr3_nt: TGTGCCAGCAGCCTATCCGGACAGCCCTACGAGCAGTACTTC; cdr3_aa: CASSLSGQPYEQYF
j_call: TRBJ1-1; d_call: -; v_call: TRBV6-5; clone_size: few; cdr3_nt: TGTGCCAGCAGTCAGACAGGCTTCGTAGCTTTCTTT; cdr3_aa: CASSQTGFVAFF